The 9 T cell receptor beta chains below were found in one sample sequenced in a study of regulatory T cells in long-lasting Graves disease (dated by TCRdb to the early 2020s). Library preparation used multiplex PCR. The sequencing machine was an Illumina HiSeq 4000. TCR beta libraries were built with iRepertoire HTBI primers and Arm-PCR amplification of CDR3 regions. Clones were called with MiXCR by TCRdb after fastp trimmed the public reads at Q25, and only in-frame beta chains were retained. One record per CDR3 amino acid sequence lists the most common genes and DNA. This sample holds 360,000 or so distinct CDR3 sequences; more than 20% were observed only once. The ten largest clones take up around 30% of the sample. The sample's time point label is to be understood as: persistent/refractory GD, antithyroid drugs over 5 years with positive TRAb. For both TCR sequencing and RNA sequencing, RNA was extracted from PBMCs using TRIzol.

Specimen: peripheral blood mononuclear cells (PBMCs), collected when the disease was refractory, from a patient treated with antithyroid drugs. Receptor source: a woman between 40 and 55 years old with Graves disease. Donor details come from another sample of the same person, matched by shared clones.

The CDR3 loop is CSAVTGTDKNIQYF. As DNA, the CDR3 is TGCAGTGCTGTGACCGGGACAGACAAAAACATTCAGTACTTC. This chain connects TRBV20-1 to TRBJ2-4, with 7 nucleotides matching TRBD1. From germline, CDR1 is DFQATT and CDR2 SNEGSKA (reference sequence). Trimming at V came to 5 bases and at J to 3 bases, leaving 7 bases not matched to a gene. The CDR3 sequence is 14 residues long.

The chain has TRBV20-1 and TRBJ2-2; 8 bases are shared with TRBD2. V was clipped by 4 bases and J by 3 bases; unmatched bases: 7. CDR1 DFQATT and CDR2 SNEGSKA come from the germline V gene (reference sequence). This CDR3 has 15 residues. The CDR3 nucleotides are TGCAGTGCTACGAGCGGGGGTTCGGACACCGGGGAGCTGTTTTTT. This translates into CSATSGGSDTGELFF.

V usage is TRBV2 and J usage is TRBJ2-1, with D maybe TRBD2 (5 bases). Trimming removed 10 bases from V and 3 bases from J, with 16 bases in between. Germline V gene lookup returns CDR1 SNHLY and CDR2 FYNNEI. This CDR3 spans 14 amino acids. As DNA, the CDR3 is TGTGCCATCCGAGGGCGAAAAGGCTACAATGAGCAGTTCTTC. Translated, it gives CAIRGRKGYNEQFF.

The table lists this clonotype with a few counts. The CDR3 bases are TGCAGTGCTAGTCCCACAGGGGTCGTAATGACCCAGTACTTC. Residues: CSASPTGVVMTQYF. The V call is TRBV20-1, the J call TRBJ2-5, with 7 bases that match TRBD1. The CDR3 runs 14 residues. Germline V lookup: CDR1 DFQATT, CDR2 SNEGSKA (reference sequence). J lost 7 bases, V lost 3 bases, and 11 bases had no gene match.

This clonotype has at least ten counts. The chain joins TRBV20-1 to TRBJ2-5; D not resolved. This CDR3 is 11 amino acids long. The ends were cut back, 0 bases at V and 5 bases at J, with 4 bases in the middle. Germline lookup yields CDR1 DFQATT and CDR2 SNEGSKA (reference sequence). DNA of the CDR3: TGCAGTGCTAGAGATCGGGAGACCCAGTACTTC. As protein: CSARDRETQYF.

This clonotype was observed many times. The V call is TRBV12-3 or TRBV12-4, the J call TRBJ2-7; a possible D gene is TRBD1 (5 bases). CDR3 length: 13 amino acids. Trimming took off 2 bases at V and 5 bases at J, with 10 bases between the two ends. CDR3 sequence (DNA): TGTGCCAGCAGTTTAACGCAGGGAAACGAGCAGTACTTC. Its translation is CASSLTQGNEQYF.

This clonotype was found many times. The rearrangement uses TRBV28 and TRBJ2-6; 7 bases are shared with TRBD1. There are 15 residues in the CDR3. Germline assignment: CDR1 MDHEN and CDR2 SYDVKM. The V gene end was trimmed by 5 bases and the J gene end by 2 bases; junction bases not matched to a gene: 3. DNA for the CDR3: TGTGCCAGCAGTGACAGGGTTGCTGGGGCCAACGTCCTGACTTTC. It yields the protein CASSDRVAGANVLTF.

This clonotype was detected ten times or more. The chain recombines TRBV28 with TRBJ1-1; unclear D gene. The CDR3 covers 10 residues. Germline V lookup: CDR1 MDHEN, CDR2 SYDVKM. Between the trimmed V and J ends, which lost 4 bases and 8 bases, there was a span of 5 bases. The CDR3 DNA reads as TGTGCCAGCAGTTCCCGGGAAGCTTTCTTT. Translated, it gives CASSSREAFF.

This clonotype has a count of ten or more. This rearrangement joins TRBV7-9 to TRBJ2-5; 12 bases are shared with TRBD2. The CDR3 runs 15 residues. The ends lost 3 bases at V and 5 bases at J; junction bases unmatched: 4. CDR1 is SEHNR, CDR2 FQNEAQ, per germline (reference sequence). CDR3 sequence reads: CASSFGLAGRETQYF. The CDR3 DNA reads TGTGCCAGCAGCTTTGGACTAGCGGGACGGGAGACCCAGTACTTC.